The 28 T cell receptor beta chains below were found in one sample sequenced in a study of sequential checkpoint blockade in melanoma. Treatment denoted: randomized to nivolumab then ipilimumab (arm A) or the reverse (arm B). The method was immunoSEQ multiplex PCR; TCRdb's version includes in-frame clones alone and lacks a portion of them. The repertoire holds about 27,000 clones, around 77% seen once, with roughly 15% in the top ten. The sequenced sample was CD8+ T cells sorted from blood (inferred from file names), obtained from a patient given nivolumab and ipilimumab in sequence. These receptors were taken from a human donor with melanoma.

The rearrangement links TRBV27 to TRBJ1-4; maybe TRBD1 (5 bases). V lost 5 bases and J 8 bases, leaving 15 bases between the germline ends. The germline V gene has CDR1 MNHEY and CDR2 SMNVEV (reference sequence). This CDR3 comprises 14 residues. The CDR3 region is CASSGGGAREKLFF. CDR3 nucleotides: TGTGCCAGCAGTGGGGGGGGAGCGAGGGAAAAACTGTTTTTT.

The V call is TRBV29-1, the J call TRBJ2-7; weak D call: TRBD2 (6 bases). The V end lost 7 bases, the J end lost 3 bases, and 13 bases lay between the germline ends. This CDR3 has 12 amino acids. Germline lookup yields CDR1 SQVTM and CDR2 ANQGSEA. CDR3 DNA sequence: TGCAGCGCCTGGGACTTAGGCTACGAGCAGTACTTC. It codes for CSAWDLGYEQYF.

This clone was recorded only once. This chain connects TRBV7-9 to TRBJ2-3; TRBD1 aligns across 9 bases. V shed 4 bases, J shed 2 bases, and the junction held 7 bases outside the gene matches. This CDR3 has 16 residues. Germline CDR1 and CDR2: SEHNR and FQNEAQ (reference sequence). The CDR3 coding sequence is TGTGCCAGCAGCTACCCCGGGACAGGGTTCACAGATACGCAGTATTTT. It codes for CASSYPGTGFTDTQYF.

This sequence joins TRBV5-1 and TRBJ1-2, with a tentative D call TRBD1 (5 bases). Germline-derived CDR1 and CDR2 are SGHRS and YFSETQ. The CDR3 totals 14 residues. V shed 4 bases and J shed 2 bases, with 12 bases lying between them. Here the CDR3 DNA reads TGCGCCAGCAGCGAGGACACGCGCAACTATGGCTACACCTTC. Its translation: CASSEDTRNYGYTF.

The chain couples TRBV19 to TRBJ2-1; D remains unclear. V dropped 1 base and J dropped 6 bases, with 10 bases sitting between them. This CDR3 is 14 amino acids long. CDR1 and CDR2 (germline): LNHDA, SQIVND (reference sequence). The CDR3: CASSIGSRGNEQFF. The CDR3 DNA sequence: TGTGCCAGTAGTATAGGTTCTAGAGGCAATGAGCAGTTCTTC.

The chain couples TRBV27 to TRBJ2-1; tentatively, D is TRBD2 (5 bases). Germline V CDR1 and CDR2: MNHEY, SMNVEV (reference sequence). The CDR3 consists of 14 residues. V lost 6 bases to trimming and J lost 6 bases, with 15 bases between them. The CDR3 loop is CASSPGVQGNEQFF. CDR3 sequence (DNA): TGTGCCAGCAGCCCCGGGGTTCAAGGCAATGAGCAGTTCTTC.

The rearrangement joins TRBV6-1 to TRBJ1-1; D remains unclear. Trimming stripped 2 bases from V and 11 bases from J, with 15 bases between. Germline V gives CDR1 MNHNS, CDR2 SASEGT. There are 13 residues in the CDR3. CDR3 in amino acids: CASSESLLKVAFF. Written as DNA, the CDR3 is TGTGCCAGCAGTGAAAGCTTATTAAAAGTGGCTTTCTTT.

In this sample, this clone turned up a few times. The rearrangement uses TRBV4-1 and TRBJ1-1; the match to TRBD1 covers 8 bases. The CDR3 contains 14 residues. With 0 bases clipped from V and 4 bases from J, the junction kept 1 base outside the gene matches. Per the germline V gene, CDR1 is MGHRA and CDR2 is YSYEKL. Here the CDR3 reads CASSQEDRGTEAFF. The CDR3 coding sequence is TGCGCCAGCAGCCAAGAAGACAGGGGCACTGAAGCTTTCTTT.

This chain joins TRBV4-1 and TRBJ1-6; 8 nucleotides agree with TRBD1. This CDR3 comprises 15 residues. From germline, CDR1 is MGHRA and CDR2 YSYEKL. V dropped 2 bases and J dropped 9; count of bases not matched to a gene: 6. CDR3 DNA sequence: TGCGCCAGCAGCCAACGTGGACAGGGAATTTCACCCCTCCACTTT. Its protein product is CASSQRGQGISPLHF.

In its sample, this clone was seen once. V gene TRBV27 combines with J gene TRBJ2-7, with TRBD1 matching 10 bases. Losses at the gene ends were 4 bases for V and 4 bases for J; bases not matched to a gene: 4. CDR3 length equals 14 residues. Germline V lookup: CDR1 MNHEY, CDR2 SMNVEV (reference sequence). This chain's CDR3 is CASSWGTGVYEQYF. The CDR3 DNA follows: TGTGCCAGCAGTTGGGGGACAGGGGTATACGAGCAGTACTTC.

This chain uses TRBV5-4 with TRBJ1-1; D possibly corresponds to TRBD1 (6 bases). Trimming took off 2 bases at V and 6 bases at J, with 23 bases between the two ends. Per germline, CDR1 SGHNT and CDR2 YYREEE (reference sequence). CDR3 size: 17 residues. CDR3 bases: TGTGCCAGCAGCTTATTCCGCGATTTACAGGGTGGCCCTGAAGCTTTCTTT. Translating gives CASSLFRDLQGGPEAFF.

The gene calls are TRBV5-4 and TRBJ2-6, with D possibly TRBD1 on 6 matching bases. CDR1 is SGHNT, CDR2 YYREEE, per germline (reference sequence). V was pared by 4 bases and J by 1 base, with 15 bases between. This CDR3 comprises 17 residues. The chain's CDR3 is CASSQGQAVSGANVLTF. The CDR3 coding sequence is TGTGCCAGCAGCCAGGGGCAGGCGGTTTCTGGGGCCAACGTCCTGACTTTC. The entire variable domain, with the rest obtained from reference TRBV5-4 and TRBJ2-6, is as follows: ETGVTQSPTHLIKTRGQQVTLRCSSQSGHNTVSWYQQALGQGPQFIFQYYREEENGRGNFPPRFSGLQFPNYSSELNVNALELDDSALYLCASSQGQAVSGANVLTFGAGSRLTVL.

The chain links TRBV5-1 to TRBJ2-7; possibly TRBD2 for D (5 bases). V was cut by 0 bases and J by 11 bases, with 9 bases left in between. CDR1 and CDR2 (germline): SGHRS, YFSETQ. This CDR3 has 11 amino acids. The CDR3 DNA reads TGCGCCAGCAGCTTGGGAGGGCTGGAGTACTTC. It codes for CASSLGGLEYF.

The chain is built from TRBV28 and TRBJ2-7; D gene uncertain. This CDR3 has 15 amino acids. The germline gives CDR1 MDHEN, CDR2 SYDVKM. V dropped 3 bases and J dropped 0 bases, with 12 bases sitting between them. CDR3 amino acids: CASSLDRTGSYEQYF. In DNA, the CDR3 is TGTGCCAGCAGTTTGGATAGAACGGGCTCCTACGAGCAGTACTTC. Supplemented by reference TRBV28 and TRBJ2-7, the full variable domain reads DVKVTQSSRYLVKRTGEKVFLECVQDMDHENMFWYRQDPGLGLRLIYFSYDVKMKEKGDIPEGYSVSREKKERFSLILESASTNQTSMYLCASSLDRTGSYEQYFGPGTRLTVT.

V and J are TRBV2 and TRBJ1-2, with a weak D call TRBD1 (6 bases). V was clipped by 4 bases and J by 4 bases, with 10 bases between them. CDR3 length: 13 residues. Germline-derived CDR1 and CDR2 are SNHLY and FYNNEI. The CDR3 coding sequence is TGTGCCAGCAGTGTAGGGGGAAGCTATGGCTACACCTTC. Amino acid sequence: CASSVGGSYGYTF. Variable domain in full (rest from reference TRBV2 and TRBJ1-2): EPEVTQTPSHQVTQMGQEVILRCVPISNHLYFYWYRQILGQKVEFLVSFYNNEISEKSEIFDDQFSVERPDGSNFTLKIRSTKLEDSAMYFCASSVGGSYGYTFGSGTRLTVV.

V and J are TRBV6-5 and TRBJ2-3; maybe TRBD1 (6 bases). Germline CDR1 and CDR2: MNHEY and SVGAGI. V was cut by 8 bases and J by 4 bases, with 16 bases left in between. CDR3 length equals 14 residues. CDR3 nucleotides: TGTGCCAGCGGAATGGGACAAGGCCCAGATACGCAGTATTTT. The encoded protein is CASGMGQGPDTQYF.

The J gene is TRBJ2-1, the V gene TRBV10-3; D is perhaps TRBD1 (6 bases). The germline V gene has CDR1 ENHRY and CDR2 SYGVKD. The V and J ends lost 5 bases and 1 base respectively, with 12 bases between them. The CDR3 totals 15 residues. The CDR3 reads CAISRQAVSYNEQFF. The CDR3 coding sequence is TGTGCCATCAGTAGACAGGCTGTGTCCTACAATGAGCAGTTCTTC.

The V and J genes are TRBV6-4 and TRBJ2-1; perhaps TRBD1 as D (6 bases). V lost 0 bases and J 8 bases, leaving 14 bases between the germline ends. CDR1 and CDR2 from the germline V gene are MRHNA and SNTAGT. The CDR3 length is 15 residues. CDR3 DNA: TGTGCCAGCAGTGACTCGGGGCAGGGGTACGATGAGCAGTTCTTC. Translation: CASSDSGQGYDEQFF.

The V gene is TRBV5-5, the J gene TRBJ1-1, with D possibly matching TRBD1 (5 bases). Trimming cost V 0 bases and J 4 bases, with 10 bases left between them. Germline-derived CDR1 and CDR2 are SGHKS and YYEKEE (reference sequence). The CDR3 length is 14 residues. Here the CDR3 reads CASSLARATTEAFF. CDR3 nucleotides: TGTGCCAGCAGCTTGGCCAGGGCGACCACTGAAGCTTTCTTT.

The chain employs TRBV10-3 and TRBJ2-1; 7 bases are a match to TRBD2. The germline gives CDR1 ENHRY, CDR2 SYGVKD. This CDR3 has 16 amino acids. Trimming removed 11 bases from V and 1 base from J; junction bases left unmatched: 14. CDR3 amino acids: CAPWGDRRGSYNEQFF. CDR3 sequence (DNA): TGTGCCCCCTGGGGGGATCGGCGGGGGTCCTACAATGAGCAGTTCTTC.

The rearrangement links TRBV5-8 to TRBJ2-6, with a weak D call TRBD1 (5 bases). The germline CDR1 and CDR2 sequences are SGHTS and YDEGEE. The CDR3 spans 17 residues. Trimming shortened V by 2 bases and J by 4 bases, and 16 bases separated the two germline ends. The CDR3 bases are TGTGCCAGCAGCTTTAGGTCAGGGCTAGGAGGGGCCAACGTCCTGACTTTC. This encodes CASSFRSGLGGANVLTF.

This rearrangement joins TRBV4-2 to TRBJ2-1, with 10 bases matching TRBD2. CDR1 is LGHNA and CDR2 is YNFKEQ in the germline V gene. With V trimmed by 1 base and J by 8 bases, 8 bases remained unmatched. The CDR3 runs 16 residues. CDR3 nucleotide sequence: TGTGCCAGCAGCCAAGTAAGCGGGGGGGCTGTCGATGAGCAGTTCTTC. Translating it yields CASSQVSGGAVDEQFF.

The genes are TRBV19 and TRBJ1-5; the D gene is possibly TRBD1 (5 bases). The CDR3 is made up of 14 amino acids. Germline V gene lookup returns CDR1 LNHDA and CDR2 SQIVND (reference sequence). Trimming removed 8 bases from V and 3 bases from J, with 14 bases in between. In DNA form, the CDR3 reads TGTGCCAGTCGAGAACAGGCCTACAATCAGCCCCAGCATTTT. Its translation is CASREQAYNQPQHF.

The CDR3 loop reads CASSSQGSNQPQHF. The CDR3 nucleotides read TGTGCCAGCAGCTCTCAGGGTAGCAATCAGCCCCAGCATTTT. The gene calls are TRBV7-6 and TRBJ1-5; tentative D call: TRBD1 (5 bases). Looked up from germline, CDR1 is SGHVS and CDR2 is FNYEAQ. The V and J ends lost 4 bases and 0 bases respectively, with 7 bases between them. This CDR3 is 14 amino acids long.

CDR3 in amino acids: CASSESGALSNQPQHF. The CDR3 DNA follows: TGTGCCAGCAGTGAATCAGGGGCCCTTAGCAATCAGCCCCAGCATTTT. This chain connects TRBV25-1 to TRBJ1-5; D perhaps matches TRBD1 (6 bases). CDR1 and CDR2 (germline): MGHDK, SYGVNS. CDR3 length equals 16 residues. Trimming cost V 1 base and J 0 bases, with 10 bases left between them.

V usage is TRBV28 and J usage is TRBJ2-4, with D perhaps matching TRBD1 (6 bases). V was trimmed by 3 bases and J by 9 bases, leaving 12 bases between them. The CDR3 covers 13 residues. The germline CDR1 and CDR2 sequences are MDHEN and SYDVKM. The DNA of the CDR3 is TGTGCCAGCAGTTTTGGGTCAGGGGCCATTCAGTACTTC. Residues: CASSFGSGAIQYF. The full variable domain, rest sourced from reference TRBV28 and TRBJ2-4, is DVKVTQSSRYLVKRTGEKVFLECVQDMDHENMFWYRQDPGLGLRLIYFSYDVKMKEKGDIPEGYSVSREKKERFSLILESASTNQTSMYLCASSFGSGAIQYFGAGTRLSVL.

This sequence joins TRBV7-3 and TRBJ2-1; 7 bases line up with TRBD2. The CDR3 is made up of 13 amino acids. The germline V gene encodes CDR1 SGHTA and CDR2 FQGTGA. With V trimmed by 6 bases and J by 8 bases, 7 bases remained unmatched. The CDR3 coding sequence is TGTGCCAGCAGGGGCGGACTAGAGGATGAGCAGTTCTTC. Encoded protein: CASRGGLEDEQFF.

The V and J genes are TRBV20-1 and TRBJ1-2, with no clear D. Trimming removed 4 bases at V and 8 bases at J, with 11 bases between. Germline V gene data show CDR1 as DFQATT and CDR2 as SNEGSKA (reference sequence). The CDR3 consists of 11 residues. CDR3 sequence (DNA): TGCAGTGCTACCGATCATGGCGGCTACACCTTC. This gives the protein CSATDHGGYTF.